The source of this T cell receptor (beta chain) is a study of cytomegalovirus exposure and HLA in healthy donors. Across the study: When 300 to 500 donors were genotyped, roughly 82% of them were found to fall in the Caucasian-associated ancestry cluster. Study-wide findings and caveats: In a later analysis, specific HLA alleles were associated with more than 15,000 TCR beta sequences at a 0.05 false discovery rate. Accurate prediction of HLA-A and HLA-B alleles (for most subjects) was reportedly achieved from TCR beta sequences. As immune exposure information, only CMV serostatus was available.

Trimming took 4 bases from V and 0 from J, leaving 10 bases between them. The CDR3 runs 15 residues. CDR1 is SGDLS, CDR2 YYNGEE, per germline. In the PCR, 60 Vbeta and 13 Jbeta primers were used. This table comes from immunoSEQ multiplex PCR, and its TCRdb copy is limited to in-frame clones, with some not included. The listing records just over 200,000 clones. As to this clone: Its antigen is not known.

The sequencing sample was made of PBMCs. The chain couples TRBV9 to TRBJ1-4, with D possibly TRBD1 on 6 matching bases. The sequence came from a girl aged 2 to 9 in good health and CMV-seropositive. CDR3 amino acids: CASSPRTATNEKLFF. In nucleotides, the CDR3 is TGTGCCAGCAGCCCACGGACAGCAACTAATGAAAAACTGTTTTTT.